The 10 T cell receptor beta chains given below trace back to one sample, sequenced in a study of read filtering for tumor transcriptome and immune sequencing. From 300 to 400 ng of RNA, a library with molecular barcoded alpha/delta and beta/gamma adaptors was made. TCRdb fed the reads into MiXCR, producing one record per CDR3 protein. There are around 140,000 distinct CDR3 sequences in the sample; roughly 13% occur only once, and around 8.2% lies in the top ten. Specimen: a population of CD138-negative cells sorted from bone marrow. The receptors originated from a donor at least 40 years old with multiple myeloma.

Note on this clonotype: A junction end diverges from the germline sequence, so it may reflect a read error. The rearrangement uses TRBV27 and TRBJ2-1; D call uncertain. Germline V CDR1 and CDR2: MNHEY, SMNVEV (reference sequence). The CDR3 sequence is 12 residues long. The CDR3 DNA follows: TGTGCCAGCAGTTCATCTGGTAATGGGCAGTTCTTC. Translating it yields CASSSSGNGQFF.

This clonotype has at least ten counts. The rearrangement links TRBV7-2 to TRBJ2-1; D possibly corresponds to TRBD1 (5 bases). Between the trimmed V and J ends, which lost 5 bases and 9 bases, there was a span of 11 bases. The CDR3 is 12 residues long. Germline V gene sequence: CDR1 SGHTA, CDR2 FQGNSA. CDR3 DNA sequence: TGTGCCAGCAGCCCGCCTGGGGCTGAGCAGTTCTTC. This gives the protein CASSPPGAEQFF.

This clonotype was counted many times. The V call is TRBV13, the J call TRBJ1-4; D is perhaps TRBD1 (5 bases). The V gene lost 3 bases and the J gene lost 3 bases, with 11 bases spanning the gap. Germline V gives CDR1 PRHDT, CDR2 FYEKMQ (reference sequence). This CDR3 has 15 amino acids. As DNA, the CDR3 is TGTGCCAGCAGCTTCCAGGGCGTTGCTAATGAAAAACTGTTTTTT. This codes for CASSFQGVANEKLFF.

This clonotype was counted ten times or more. This chain joins TRBV20-1 and TRBJ2-5; TRBD2 aligns across 9 bases. The CDR3 covers 14 residues. Germline-derived CDR1 and CDR2 are DFQATT and SNEGSKA (reference sequence). The V segment lost 6 bases and the J segment 5 bases; nucleotides outside the gene matches: 10. The DNA of the CDR3 is TGCAGTGCCGATGTAGCGGGAGTGGGTGAGACCCAGTACTTC. Its protein product is CSADVAGVGETQYF.

This clonotype was detected many times. The J gene is TRBJ2-3, the V gene TRBV29-1; D may match TRBD1 or TRBD2 (6 bases each). The CDR3 consists of 15 residues. Germline V gene sequence: CDR1 SQVTM, CDR2 ANQGSEA. V lost 1 base to trimming and J lost 1 base, with 12 bases between them. In DNA form, the CDR3 reads TGCAGCGTTGAAGCGAAGGGGGGACGCACAGATACGCAGTATTTT. It is translated as CSVEAKGGRTDTQYF.

This clonotype showed up many times. The chain recombines TRBV7-9 with TRBJ2-5; D unresolved. Germline V gives CDR1 SEHNR, CDR2 FQNEAQ (reference sequence). The V end was cut by 5 bases, the J end by 3 bases, with 7 bases between. There are 12 residues in the CDR3. The CDR3 spells CASSQIEETQYF. The CDR3 bases are TGTGCCAGCAGCCAAATCGAAGAGACCCAGTACTTC.

This clonotype occurred many times. The genes are TRBV20-1 and TRBJ2-1, with 10 nucleotides matching TRBD1. This CDR3 is 14 amino acids long. Germline V gene data show CDR1 as DFQATT and CDR2 as SNEGSKA (reference sequence). Trimming removed 5 bases from V and 7 bases from J; junction bases left unmatched: 8. CDR3 sequence reads: CSAAPDRGRNEQFF. The CDR3 DNA reads TGCAGTGCTGCACCGGACAGGGGGAGGAATGAGCAGTTCTTC.

This clonotype was seen at least ten times. This rearrangement joins TRBV12-3 or TRBV12-4 to TRBJ2-1, with 7 bases aligning to TRBD1. The V and J ends lost 5 bases and 0 bases, in that order; junction bases with no gene match: 13. The CDR3 length is 18 residues. CDR3 DNA: TGTGCCAGCAGTATTAGTAGACCGGGACAGAACTCCTACAATGAGCAGTTCTTC. Its protein product is CASSISRPGQNSYNEQFF.

This clonotype has a count of ten or more. The chain uses TRBV30 and TRBJ1-5; D gene uncertain. The V end was cut by 1 base, the J end by 0 bases, with 10 bases between. The length of the CDR3 is 15 residues. The germline V gene encodes CDR1 GTSNPN and CDR2 SVGIG (reference sequence). This CDR3 is CAWSGGVNSNQPQHF. For the CDR3, the DNA is TGTGCCTGGAGTGGCGGGGTCAATAGCAATCAGCCCCAGCATTTT.

The sample holds a few counts of this clonotype. This sequence joins TRBV12-3 or TRBV12-4 and TRBJ2-2, with 10 bases identical to TRBD2. The CDR3 extends over 15 amino acids. V lost 7 bases to trimming and J lost 6 bases; unmatched junction nucleotides: 8. The CDR3 DNA reads TGTGCCAGCACGATGACTAGCGGGCCACCCGGGGAGCTGTTTTTT. Translated: CASTMTSGPPGELFF.